This passage covers 32 T cell receptor beta chains from one sample sequenced in a study of STAT5B mutations in CD4+ large granular lymphocyte leukemia. Assay used: immunoSEQ multiplex PCR; TCRdb lists only in-frame clones, some missing. The sample gives more than 45,000 clones, 55% to 75% of which show up once; about 1.6% is in the top ten. Specimen: CD4+ T cells from blood buffy coats. These TCRs come from a human donor in good health.

This clone came up once. This chain links TRBV10-1 with TRBJ2-3; perhaps TRBD1 as D (5 bases). Germline lookup yields CDR1 WNHNN and CDR2 SYGVQD (reference sequence). The CDR3 covers 18 residues. The V end lost 9 bases, the J end lost 3 bases, and 28 bases lay between the germline ends. CDR3 bases: TGCGCCAGGGGATCTGAGTCCTCGCTGGGGCTAGAAACAGATACGCAGTATTTT. Translated, it gives CARGSESSLGLETDTQYF.

The genes are TRBV6-6 and TRBJ1-1; D uncertain. The CDR3 extends over 12 amino acids. Deletions cut 6 bases from V and 5 bases from J, with 10 bases between. The germline V gene has CDR1 MNHNY and CDR2 SVGAGI (reference sequence). This chain's CDR3 is CASRTSDTEAFF. DNA of the CDR3: TGTGCCAGCAGGACTTCGGATACTGAAGCTTTCTTT.

The chain is built from TRBV6-4 and TRBJ2-3, with D perhaps TRBD2 (6 bases). The V end was cut by 2 bases, the J end by 6 bases, with 6 bases between. CDR1 and CDR2 (germline): MRHNA, SNTAGT. CDR3 length equals 12 residues. CDR3: CASSDGGDTQYF. The CDR3 DNA is TGTGCCAGCAGTGACGGAGGGGATACGCAGTATTTT.

This chain connects TRBV7-8 to TRBJ2-7; TRBD2 agrees at 7 bases. J lost 4 bases, V lost 5 bases, and 11 bases had no gene match. Germline V CDR1 and CDR2: SGHVS, FQNEAQ. CDR3 length equals 15 residues. CDR3 nucleotides: TGTGCCAGCAGCCCGGGGAGGGGCCGGTTATACGAGCAGTACTTC. Translation gives CASSPGRGRLYEQYF.

The CDR3 region has the DNA TGTGCCAGCAGTGCAGGCGGGGGCGCATACAATGAGCAGTTCTTC. Its translation: CASSAGGGAYNEQFF. The chain is built from TRBV6-4 and TRBJ2-1, with D possibly TRBD2 on 7 matching bases. Germline-derived CDR1 and CDR2 are MRHNA and SNTAGT. This CDR3 has 15 residues. Between the trimmed V and J ends, which lost 4 bases and 4 bases, there was a span of 14 bases.

The genes are TRBV15 and TRBJ2-5; D may be TRBD1 (6 bases). The CDR3 consists of 15 residues. Germline assignment: CDR1 LNHNV and CDR2 YYDKDF (reference sequence). With 2 bases removed from V and 1 base from J, the gap between germline ends came to 11 bases. The CDR3 DNA reads as TGTGCCACCAGCAGAACCGACAGGTTCCAAGAGACCCAGTACTTC. Its protein is CATSRTDRFQETQYF.

This sequence joins TRBV19 and TRBJ1-2; the D gene is possibly TRBD1 (6 bases). Per germline, CDR1 LNHDA and CDR2 SQIVND (reference sequence). There are 14 residues in the CDR3. The ends were cut back, 6 bases at V and 3 bases at J, with 14 bases in the middle. The DNA of the CDR3 is TGTGCCAGTAGCAACAGGGATAGGGACTATGGCTACACCTTC. Encoded protein: CASSNRDRDYGYTF.

The gene calls are TRBV11-2 and TRBJ1-3; D is uncertain. Trimming pared 2 bases from V and 3 bases from J, leaving 8 bases between. The CDR3 sequence is 14 residues long. Germline CDR1 reads SGHAT; CDR2 reads FQNNGV. The CDR3 protein is CASSLSGVGNTIYF. The CDR3 DNA reads as TGTGCCAGCAGCTTAAGTGGGGTTGGAAACACCATATATTTT.

The V and J genes are TRBV19 and TRBJ1-5, with D tentatively TRBD1 (5 bases). The CDR3 runs to 18 residues. Germline V gene lookup returns CDR1 LNHDA and CDR2 SQIVND (reference sequence). Between the trimmed V and J ends, which lost 3 bases and 0 bases, there was a span of 18 bases. The CDR3 DNA is TGTGCCAGTAGTATTGGGCGGCAGGGCGGTTCTAGCAATCAGCCCCAGCATTTT. This encodes CASSIGRQGGSSNQPQHF.

The V gene is TRBV6-1, the J gene TRBJ1-2; 8 bases are a match to TRBD1. V lost 3 bases, J lost 2 bases, and 5 bases stayed unmatched. This CDR3 spans 15 amino acids. Germline V gene data show CDR1 as MNHNS and CDR2 as SASEGT. The CDR3 reads CASSDRGQVNYGYTF. CDR3 sequence (DNA): TGTGCCAGCAGTGATCGGGGACAGGTGAACTATGGCTACACCTTC.

In this sample, this clone turned up once. The chain employs TRBV2 and TRBJ2-3; 13 nucleotides agree with TRBD2. Looked up from germline, CDR1 is SNHLY and CDR2 is FYNNEI. There are 18 residues in the CDR3. V shed 2 bases, J shed 3 bases, and the junction held 8 bases outside the gene matches. CDR3 loop: CASSEYGTSGESTDTQYF. CDR3 sequence (DNA): TGTGCCAGCAGTGAATACGGGACTAGCGGGGAGAGTACAGATACGCAGTATTTT. The variable domain in full, with the rest retrieved from reference TRBV2 and TRBJ2-3, is EPEVTQTPSHQVTQMGQEVILRCVPISNHLYFYWYRQILGQKVEFLVSFYNNEISEKSEIFDDQFSVERPDGSNFTLKIRSTKLEDSAMYFCASSEYGTSGESTDTQYFGPGTRLTVL.

CDR3 in DNA: TGCGCCAGCAGCTTCCGACAGGACCGCACCGGGGAGCTGTTTTTT. Its protein is CASSFRQDRTGELFF. The rearrangement uses TRBV5-1 and TRBJ2-2, with D tentatively TRBD1 (6 bases). Germline-derived CDR1 and CDR2 are SGHRS and YFSETQ. The V end was cut by 2 bases, the J end by 4 bases, with 12 bases between. The CDR3 has 15 amino acids.

In this sample, this clone turned up once. V usage is TRBV5-1 and J usage is TRBJ1-2, with TRBD1 matching 9 bases. The CDR3 consists of 16 residues. V shed 3 bases and J 3 bases; nucleotides not matched to a gene: 9. Germline CDR1 is SGHRS and CDR2 is YFSETQ. The CDR3 region has the DNA TGCGCCAGCAGCTCCCCCGACAGGGGGGAATACTATGGCTACACCTTC. This translates into CASSSPDRGEYYGYTF.

The CDR3 nucleotides read TGTGCCAGCAGCTTTCGAGATGGCTACACCTTC. This codes for CASSFRDGYTF. The J gene is TRBJ1-2, the V gene TRBV7-2; no clear D. Germline V gives CDR1 SGHTA, CDR2 FQGNSA. The CDR3 length is 11 residues. V lost 3 bases to trimming and J lost 6 bases, with 5 bases between them.

This clone is a singleton in its sample. The chain has TRBV5-5 and TRBJ2-7; a weak D match, TRBD1 (7 bases). Trimming took 0 bases from V and 3 from J, leaving 16 bases between them. In germline, CDR1 is SGHKS, CDR2 YYEKEE (reference sequence). This CDR3 contains 16 residues. The CDR3 loop is CASSLEGGQLVYEQYV. CDR3 coding DNA: TGTGCCAGCAGCTTGGAGGGGGGACAGCTGGTCTACGAGCAGTACGTC.

The rearrangement joins TRBV5-8 to TRBJ2-5; D is possibly TRBD1 or TRBD2 (5 bases each). This CDR3 is 12 amino acids long. Between the trimmed V and J ends, which lost 5 bases and 3 bases, there was a span of 8 bases. Per germline, CDR1 SGHTS and CDR2 YDEGEE. The CDR3 here is CASRWDEETQYF. The CDR3 bases are TGTGCCAGCAGGTGGGACGAAGAGACCCAGTACTTC.

This clone turned up a few times. The V and J genes are TRBV11-3 and TRBJ2-5; D uncertain. V dropped 0 bases and J dropped 5 bases, with 7 bases sitting between them. The CDR3 has 13 residues. The germline V gene has CDR1 SGHNT and CDR2 YENEEA. Here the CDR3 reads CASSLEGSETQYF. CDR3 bases: TGTGCCAGCAGCTTAGAGGGTTCCGAGACCCAGTACTTC.

The rearrangement joins TRBV5-8 to TRBJ2-5; unclear D gene. CDR1 is SGHTS, CDR2 YDEGEE, per germline. V was cut by 1 base and J by 5 bases, with 3 bases left in between. The CDR3 has 11 amino acids. CDR3 protein: CASSLPETQYF. The CDR3 bases are TGTGCCAGCAGCTTGCCCGAGACCCAGTACTTC.

J is TRBJ2-6 and V is TRBV5-1; D uncertain. The germline gives CDR1 SGHRS, CDR2 YFSETQ. V was clipped by 1 base and J by 0 bases, with 2 bases between them. The CDR3 is 14 amino acids. CDR3 region: CASSLSSGANVLTF. CDR3 in DNA: TGCGCCAGCAGCTTGTCCTCTGGGGCCAACGTCCTGACTTTC. Based on the CDR3 plus reference TRBV5-1 and TRBJ2-6, the full variable domain is KAGVTQTPRYLIKTRGQQVTLSCSPISGHRSVSWYQQTPGQGLQFLFEYFSETQRNKGNFPGRFSGRQFSNSRSEMNVSTLELGDSALYLCASSLSSGANVLTFGAGSRLTVL.

This rearrangement joins TRBV30 to TRBJ2-4; D gene uncertain. Trimming stripped 0 bases from V and 0 bases from J, with 15 bases between. This CDR3 contains 17 residues. Germline assignment: CDR1 GTSNPN and CDR2 SVGIG (reference sequence). CDR3 sequence: CAWSVVVESLAKNIQYF. The CDR3 region has the DNA TGTGCCTGGAGTGTGGTAGTGGAGTCTCTAGCCAAAAACATTCAGTACTTC.

This clone turned up a few times. At one of its ends the junction is not consistent with the germline gene, which may arise from a read error. The chain employs TRBV7-7 and TRBJ2-2, with 7 bases fitting TRBD1. The length of the CDR3 is 16 residues. Per germline, CDR1 SSHAT and CDR2 FNYEAQ (reference sequence). CDR3 in DNA: TGTGCTAGCAGCTTAGCCGGGACAGCTGAGGCCGGGGAGCTGTTTTTT. It is translated as CASSLAGTAEAGELFF.

This rearrangement joins TRBV5-1 to TRBJ1-6; D is unclear. Germline assignment: CDR1 SGHRS and CDR2 YFSETQ. V shed 0 bases and J shed 7 bases, with 14 bases lying between them. This CDR3 comprises 16 residues. Here the CDR3 reads CASSLGDEGANSPLHF. The CDR3, as DNA: TGCGCCAGCAGCTTGGGAGACGAAGGAGCGAATTCACCCCTCCACTTT.

This chain joins TRBV4-1 and TRBJ2-1; TRBD2 aligns across 8 bases. Trimming at V came to 0 bases and at J to 3 bases, leaving 13 bases not matched to a gene. This CDR3 region has 19 residues. Germline CDR1 is MGHRA and CDR2 is YSYEKL. The CDR3, as DNA: TGCGCCAGCAGCCAAGATATATATTTCCCGGGGGGGGGCTACAATGAGCAGTTCTTC. This translates into CASSQDIYFPGGGYNEQFF.

V and J are TRBV7-6 and TRBJ2-2; unclear D gene. The CDR3 covers 13 residues. Looked up from germline, CDR1 is SGHVS and CDR2 is FNYEAQ. V was pared by 4 bases and J by 3 bases, with 6 bases between. The CDR3 nucleotides read TGTGCCAGCAGCTCCCATTACACCGGGGAGCTGTTTTTT. Translation: CASSSHYTGELFF.

The chain uses TRBV19 and TRBJ2-5; TRBD2 matches at 8 bases. CDR1 is LNHDA and CDR2 is SQIVND in the germline V gene (reference sequence). J gave up 4 bases and V 6 bases, and 7 bases lay outside the gene matches. This CDR3 comprises 14 residues. CDR3 sequence reads: CASSQGSGAETQYF. The CDR3 DNA reads TGTGCCAGTAGCCAGGGTAGCGGGGCAGAGACCCAGTACTTC.

J is TRBJ2-5 and V is TRBV5-1; tentatively, D is TRBD2 (7 bases). The germline CDR1 and CDR2 sequences are SGHRS and YFSETQ. Trimming left V 2 bases short and J 5 bases short, with 16 bases between. This CDR3 contains 15 residues. CDR3 DNA sequence: TGCGCCAGCAGCTTACAGTCAGGGGAGGGGGAGACCCAGTACTTC. Its protein product is CASSLQSGEGETQYF.

The V and J genes are TRBV7-8 and TRBJ1-2; TRBD1 might be the D (6 bases). Looked up from germline, CDR1 is SGHVS and CDR2 is FQNEAQ. The V end lost 1 base, the J end lost 7 bases, and 25 bases lay between the germline ends. This CDR3 has 18 residues. The CDR3 sequence: CASSLGPLYGGDGGGYTF. The CDR3 DNA reads TGTGCCAGCAGCTTAGGACCCCTGTACGGGGGCGATGGGGGTGGCTACACCTTC.

The chain joins TRBV5-1 to TRBJ2-3; 8 bases are shared with TRBD2. The junction had 8 bases not matched to a gene; V was cut back by 2 bases and J by 0 bases. CDR3 length: 17 residues. CDR1 is SGHRS and CDR2 is YFSETQ in the germline V gene. CDR3 sequence: CASSFGAGVASTDTQYF. In DNA form, the CDR3 reads TGCGCCAGCAGCTTTGGAGCGGGGGTTGCTAGCACAGATACGCAGTATTTT.

This clone appeared a few times. The chain links TRBV28 to TRBJ1-2; D gene uncertain. The CDR3 extends over 12 amino acids. The germline V gene encodes CDR1 MDHEN and CDR2 SYDVKM. V was pared by 10 bases and J by 4 bases, with 13 bases between. The CDR3 sequence: CATSEAAYGYTF. Here the CDR3 DNA reads TGTGCCACCAGCGAGGCCGCCTATGGCTACACCTTC.

The chain combines TRBV5-1 with TRBJ2-3; 7 bases align to TRBD2. This CDR3 has 14 amino acids. V shed 9 bases, J shed 2 bases, and the junction held 9 bases outside the gene matches. Per the germline V gene, CDR1 is SGHRS and CDR2 is YFSETQ. CDR3 amino acids: CATSPSGNTDTQYF. The CDR3 DNA reads TGCGCCACCTCCCCTAGCGGCAACACAGATACGCAGTATTTT.

The rearrangement joins TRBV5-8 to TRBJ2-2; 8 bases align to TRBD2. Per germline, CDR1 SGHTS and CDR2 YDEGEE. CDR3 length equals 16 residues. J gave up 5 bases and V 0 bases, and 6 bases lay outside the gene matches. The CDR3 bases are TGTGCCAGCAGCTTGGGGACTAGCAGGCAGACCGGGGAGCTGTTTTTT. This gives the protein CASSLGTSRQTGELFF.

The V gene is TRBV6-6, the J gene TRBJ2-5; D remains ambiguous. Germline CDR1 reads MNHNY; CDR2 reads SVGAGI (reference sequence). Trimming took off 10 bases at V and 1 base at J, with 7 bases between the two ends. CDR3 length: 11 residues. DNA for the CDR3: TGTGCCACCTCAGCCCAAGAGACCCAGTACTTC. Amino acid sequence: CATSAQETQYF.